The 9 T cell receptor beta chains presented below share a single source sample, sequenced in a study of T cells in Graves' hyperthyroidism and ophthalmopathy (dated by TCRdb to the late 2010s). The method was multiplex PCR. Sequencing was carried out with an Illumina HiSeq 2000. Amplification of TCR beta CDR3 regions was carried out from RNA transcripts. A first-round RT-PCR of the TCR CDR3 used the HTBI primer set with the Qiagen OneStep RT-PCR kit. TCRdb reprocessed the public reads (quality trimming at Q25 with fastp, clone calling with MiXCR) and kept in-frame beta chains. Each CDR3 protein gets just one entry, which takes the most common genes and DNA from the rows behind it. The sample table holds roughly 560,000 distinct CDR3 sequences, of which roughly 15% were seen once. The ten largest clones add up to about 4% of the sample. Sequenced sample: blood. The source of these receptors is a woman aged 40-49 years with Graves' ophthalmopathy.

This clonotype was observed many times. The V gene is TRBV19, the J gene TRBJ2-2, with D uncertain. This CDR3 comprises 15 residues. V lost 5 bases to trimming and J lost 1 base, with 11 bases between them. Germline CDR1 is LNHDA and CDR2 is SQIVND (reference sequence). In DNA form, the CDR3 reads TGTGCCAGTAGTTCGCTCTCTTGGAACACCGGGGAGCTGTTTTTT. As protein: CASSSLSWNTGELFF.

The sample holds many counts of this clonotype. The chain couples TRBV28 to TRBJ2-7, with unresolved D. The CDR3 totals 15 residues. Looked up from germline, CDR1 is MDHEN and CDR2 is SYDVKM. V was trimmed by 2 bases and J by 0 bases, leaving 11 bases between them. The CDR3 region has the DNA TGTGCCAGCAGTTTAGCCCATGCCGTCTCCTACGAGCAGTACTTC. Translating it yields CASSLAHAVSYEQYF.

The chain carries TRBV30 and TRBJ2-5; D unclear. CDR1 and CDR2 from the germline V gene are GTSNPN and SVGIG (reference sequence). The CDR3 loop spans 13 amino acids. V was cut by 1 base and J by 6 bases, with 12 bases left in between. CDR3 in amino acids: CAWSAAGGKTQYF. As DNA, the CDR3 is TGTGCCTGGAGTGCGGCAGGCGGCAAGACCCAGTACTTC. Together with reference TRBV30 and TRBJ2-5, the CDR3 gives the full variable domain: SQTIHQWPATLVQPVGSPLSLECTVEGTSNPNLYWYRQAAGRGLQLLFYSVGIGQISSEVPQNLSASRPQDRQFILSSKKLLLSDSGFYLCAWSAAGGKTQYFGPGTRLLVL.

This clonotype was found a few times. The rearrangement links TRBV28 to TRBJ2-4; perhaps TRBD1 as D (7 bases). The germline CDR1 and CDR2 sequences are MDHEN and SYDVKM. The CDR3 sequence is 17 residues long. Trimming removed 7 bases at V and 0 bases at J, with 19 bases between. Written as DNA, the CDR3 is TGTGCCAGCACCCCAGGGGGGACAACCCTAGCCAAAAACATTCAGTACTTC. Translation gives CASTPGGTTLAKNIQYF.

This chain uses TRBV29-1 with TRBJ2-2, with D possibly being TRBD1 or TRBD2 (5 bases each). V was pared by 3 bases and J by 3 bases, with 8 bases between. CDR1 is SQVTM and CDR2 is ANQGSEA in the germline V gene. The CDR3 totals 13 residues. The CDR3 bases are TGCAGCGTTGACTGGGACCACACCGGGGAGCTGTTTTTT. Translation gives CSVDWDHTGELFF.

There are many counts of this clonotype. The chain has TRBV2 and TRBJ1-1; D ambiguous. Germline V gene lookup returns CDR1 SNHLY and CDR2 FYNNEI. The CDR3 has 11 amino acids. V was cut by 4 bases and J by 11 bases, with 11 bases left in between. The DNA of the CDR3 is TGTGCCAGCAGTGTGCTGGAGGTGGCTTTCTTT. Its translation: CASSVLEVAFF.

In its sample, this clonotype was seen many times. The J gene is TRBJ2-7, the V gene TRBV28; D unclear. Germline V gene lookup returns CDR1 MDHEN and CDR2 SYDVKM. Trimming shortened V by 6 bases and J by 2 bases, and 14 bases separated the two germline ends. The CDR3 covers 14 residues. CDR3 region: CASSPIESTYEQYF. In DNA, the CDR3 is TGTGCCAGCAGCCCCATTGAATCAACCTACGAGCAGTACTTC.

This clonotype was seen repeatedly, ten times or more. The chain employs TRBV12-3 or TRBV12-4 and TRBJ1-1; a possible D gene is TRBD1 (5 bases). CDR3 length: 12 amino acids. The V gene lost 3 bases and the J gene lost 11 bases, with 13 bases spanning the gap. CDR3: CASSFGGVEAFF. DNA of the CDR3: TGTGCCAGCAGTTTTGGGGGGGTCGAGGCTTTCTTT.

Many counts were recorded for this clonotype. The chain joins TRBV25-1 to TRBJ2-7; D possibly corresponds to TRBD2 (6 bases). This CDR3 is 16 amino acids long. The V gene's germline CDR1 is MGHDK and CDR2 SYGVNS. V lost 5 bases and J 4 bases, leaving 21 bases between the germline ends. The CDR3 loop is CASSPSRSGVGYEQYF. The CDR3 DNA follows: TGTGCCAGCAGTCCTAGCCGGTCGGGAGTAGGTTACGAGCAGTACTTC.